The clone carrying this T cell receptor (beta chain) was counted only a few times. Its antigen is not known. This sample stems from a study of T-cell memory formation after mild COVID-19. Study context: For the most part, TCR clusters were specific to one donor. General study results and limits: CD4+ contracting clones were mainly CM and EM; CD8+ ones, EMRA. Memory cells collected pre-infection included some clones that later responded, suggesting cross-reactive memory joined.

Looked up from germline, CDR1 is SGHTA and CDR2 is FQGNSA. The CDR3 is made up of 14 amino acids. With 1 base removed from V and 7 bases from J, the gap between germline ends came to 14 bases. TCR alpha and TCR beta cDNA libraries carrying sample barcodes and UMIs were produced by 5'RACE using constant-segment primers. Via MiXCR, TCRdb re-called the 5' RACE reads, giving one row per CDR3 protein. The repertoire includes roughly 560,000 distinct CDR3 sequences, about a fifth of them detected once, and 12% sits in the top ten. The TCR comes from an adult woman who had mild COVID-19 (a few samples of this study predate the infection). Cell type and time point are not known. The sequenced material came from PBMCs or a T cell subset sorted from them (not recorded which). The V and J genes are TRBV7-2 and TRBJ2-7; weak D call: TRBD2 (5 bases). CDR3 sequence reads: CASSLVSSGGEQYF. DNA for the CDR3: TGTGCCAGCAGCTTAGTTTCGAGCGGAGGAGAGCAGTACTTC.